This record looks at one TCR beta chain sequence and its context. Its antigen is currently unknown. Other DNA sequences in the sample encode the same CDR3. Terminally differentiated effector memory CD45RA+ cells were excluded from the naive CD8 cells, which were CD45RO-negative and positively selected for CCR7. The sample belongs to a study of shared clonotypes between healthy human individuals. General study points: Limitation of the genetic and exposure-history diversity represented came from the few donors. Memory subsets generally showed lower estimated richness than naive subsets. Around 5% of naive CD4 clonotypes were common to a handful of donors. Non-shared clonotypes were found to have lower generation probabilities than the clonotypes that were shared by all four of the sorted-subset donors.

J was trimmed by 2 bases and V by 5 bases; bases with no gene match: 3. Per the germline V gene, CDR1 is GTSNPN and CDR2 is SVGIG (reference sequence). CDR3 length: 14 residues. The protocol was immunoSEQ multiplex PCR, while the TCRdb copy is restricted to in-frame clones and leaves out a portion. The sample has some 2,000,000 clones, approximately 94% seen once. V and J are TRBV30 and TRBJ2-1; TRBD2 matches at 10 bases. The receptor was isolated from a man aged 18 to 35 in good health. Sequences were obtained from naive CD8+ T cells sorted from blood. The CDR3 loop is CAWESGGAYNEQFF. CDR3 in DNA: TGTGCCTGGGAAAGCGGGGGGGCCTACAATGAGCAGTTCTTC.